Listed below are T cell receptor beta chains from one sample, sequenced in a study of tumor-infiltrating lymphocytes in primary liver carcinoma. Each CDR3 protein is one row after TCRdb ran MiXCR on the multiplex PCR reads. Here the sample spans approximately 330,000 distinct CDR3 sequences, roughly 61% being singletons. The specimen was peripheral blood. These receptors all stem from a man between 35 and 55 years old with primary liver carcinoma and hepatitis B virus infection. CDR3s leave out the opening cysteine and the closing phenylalanine or tryptophan. Fields, in order: clone size, V gene, J gene, CDR3 protein. Not every row has a clone size; where given, it reads once, few, many or a size class.

clone_size: few
v_call: TRBV6-1
j_call: TRBJ2-7
cdr3_aa: ASSESSDHYEQY

clone_size: -
v_call: TRBV11-1
j_call: TRBJ2-7
cdr3_aa: ASGTGASSYEQY

clone_size: -
v_call: TRBV6-1
j_call: TRBJ2-7
cdr3_aa: ASTEGQGASYEQY

clone_size: -
v_call: TRBV19
j_call: TRBJ2-7
cdr3_aa: ASSIDSGYEQY

clone_size: -
v_call: TRBV29-1
j_call: TRBJ2-7
cdr3_aa: SIVRGRGGSVLEQY

clone_size: -
v_call: TRBV24-1
j_call: TRBJ2-7
cdr3_aa: ATGTKIIHEQY

clone_size: many
v_call: TRBV4-1
j_call: TRBJ2-5
cdr3_aa: ASSQQTALETQY

clone_size: -
v_call: TRBV12-3/TRBV12-4
j_call: TRBJ2-1
cdr3_aa: ASRGTSGLMGNGQS

clone_size: -
v_call: TRBV10-2
j_call: TRBJ2-7
cdr3_aa: ASTHTWYEQY

clone_size: few
v_call: TRBV28
j_call: TRBJ1-2
cdr3_aa: ASSLVEYGYT

clone_size: few
v_call: TRBV5-1
j_call: TRBJ2-5
cdr3_aa: ASSTPGGARAETQY

clone_size: once
v_call: TRBV7-9
j_call: TRBJ2-5
cdr3_aa: ASSERDWGRGETQY

clone_size: many
v_call: TRBV6-5
j_call: TRBJ2-7
cdr3_aa: ASSSKPPGLAGVGSYEQY

clone_size: many
v_call: TRBV6-5
j_call: TRBJ2-7
cdr3_aa: ASRRRWSRSYEQY

clone_size: once
v_call: TRBV11-3
j_call: TRBJ2-2
cdr3_aa: ASSFDGSGTGKLL

clone_size: once
v_call: TRBV11-2
j_call: TRBJ2-7
cdr3_aa: AIRLQGNSYEQY

clone_size: -
v_call: TRBV6-1
j_call: TRBJ2-1
cdr3_aa: ASSHISGIYNEQF

clone_size: few
v_call: TRBV14
j_call: TRBJ1-2
cdr3_aa: ASSPGQGMGYT

clone_size: -
v_call: TRBV11-1
j_call: TRBJ2-1
cdr3_aa: ASRLLMNEQF

clone_size: -
v_call: TRBV6-1
j_call: TRBJ1-3
cdr3_aa: ASSELSGAGTIY

clone_size: many
v_call: TRBV6-2/TRBV6-3
j_call: TRBJ1-2
cdr3_aa: ASSYGTGKKDYGYT

clone_size: many
v_call: TRBV11-2
j_call: TRBJ2-7
cdr3_aa: ASSLVSGLRGYEQY

clone_size: -
v_call: TRBV11-2
j_call: TRBJ2-3
cdr3_aa: ASRHAGGRSSYTLY

clone_size: -
v_call: TRBV5-5
j_call: TRBJ2-5
cdr3_aa: ASSPGLAAQETQY

clone_size: -
v_call: TRBV11-1
j_call: TRBJ2-1
cdr3_aa: ASSSGPSGGEYNEQF

clone_size: -
v_call: TRBV28
j_call: TRBJ1-2
cdr3_aa: ASRDSNYGYT

clone_size: -
v_call: TRBV10-2
j_call: TRBJ1-5
cdr3_aa: ASSQASGNQPQH

clone_size: many
v_call: TRBV4-1
j_call: TRBJ2-1
cdr3_aa: ASSQAPDIGYNEQF

clone_size: -
v_call: TRBV11-2
j_call: TRBJ2-2
cdr3_aa: ASSRVQGTGELF

clone_size: -
v_call: TRBV7-8
j_call: TRBJ2-4
cdr3_aa: ASSLGENILY

clone_size: -
v_call: TRBV10-2
j_call: TRBJ2-2
cdr3_aa: ASSSGTGANTGELS

clone_size: -
v_call: TRBV11-2
j_call: TRBJ1-1
cdr3_aa: TSSPGLPPQAF

clone_size: few
v_call: TRBV6-1
j_call: TRBJ1-5
cdr3_aa: VSSVRQGARNQPQH

clone_size: -
v_call: TRBV12-3/TRBV12-4
j_call: TRBJ1-2
cdr3_aa: ASSPCRGCYT

clone_size: once
v_call: TRBV6-5
j_call: TRBJ2-5
cdr3_aa: ASRDGDKGKTQY

clone_size: -
v_call: TRBV12-3/TRBV12-4
j_call: TRBJ2-1
cdr3_aa: ASRLAGGLGGNEQF

clone_size: -
v_call: TRBV5-1
j_call: TRBJ2-7
cdr3_aa: ASSLSRVAGGEQY

clone_size: -
v_call: TRBV6-5
j_call: TRBJ2-1
cdr3_aa: ASSYSWTSADNEQF

clone_size: -
v_call: TRBV11-2
j_call: TRBJ1-2
cdr3_aa: DSSLALQGPYGYA